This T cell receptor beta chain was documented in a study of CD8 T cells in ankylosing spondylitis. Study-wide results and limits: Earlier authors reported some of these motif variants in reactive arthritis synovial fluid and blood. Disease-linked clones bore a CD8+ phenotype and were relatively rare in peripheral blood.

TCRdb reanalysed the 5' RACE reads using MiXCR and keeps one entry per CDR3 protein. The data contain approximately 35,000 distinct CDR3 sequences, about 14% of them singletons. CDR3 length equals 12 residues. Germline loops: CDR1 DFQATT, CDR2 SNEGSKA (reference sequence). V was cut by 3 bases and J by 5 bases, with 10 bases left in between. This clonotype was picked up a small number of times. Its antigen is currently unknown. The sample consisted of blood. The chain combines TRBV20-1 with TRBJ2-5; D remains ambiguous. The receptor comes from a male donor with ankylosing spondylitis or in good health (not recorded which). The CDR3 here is CSASGFKETQYF. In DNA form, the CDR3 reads TGCAGTGCTAGTGGCTTTAAGGAGACCCAGTACTTC.